The next 21 T cell receptor beta chains were all read from a single sample in a study of shared clonotypes between healthy human individuals. The method was immunoSEQ multiplex PCR; TCRdb's version includes in-frame clones alone and lacks a portion of them. The sample carries about 2 million clones, approximately 95% recorded once. It was CD45RO-negative cells, positively selected for CCR7, that made up naive CD8 cells, with terminally differentiated effector memory CD45RA+ cells excluded. Material: naive CD8+ T cells sorted from blood. The receptor source for this set is a man between 18 and 29 years old in good health.

The chain joins TRBV21-1 to TRBJ2-7; the DNA was not used to check the table's D call, TRBD1. TRBV21-1 represents a pseudogene. This CDR3 comprises 15 residues. CDR3 sequence reads: CASSKEQGSTYEQYF. CDR3 nucleotide sequence: TGTGCCAGCAGCAAAGAACAGGGGAGCACCTACGAGCAGTACTTC.

For this clone: This may stem from a read error, because a much larger clone lies one nucleotide away. This chain joins TRBV11-2 and TRBJ2-7; 9 bases fit TRBD1. Trimming took 1 base from V and 3 from J; bases not matched to a gene: 1. The CDR3 sequence is 14 residues long. CDR1 SGHAT and CDR2 FQNNGV come from the germline V gene. The CDR3 is CASSLGTGVYEQYF. The CDR3 coding sequence is TGTGCCAGCAGCTTAGGGACAGGGGTCTACGAGCAGTACTTC.

The V call is TRBV6-1, the J call TRBJ1-1; D possibly corresponds to TRBD1 (6 bases). Germline V gene sequence: CDR1 MNHNS, CDR2 SASEGT. V was cut by 6 bases and J by 3 bases, with 14 bases left in between. CDR3 length: 14 residues. In DNA form, the CDR3 reads TGTGCCAGCAGAGGTAGGGGGTCGGACACTGAAGCTTTCTTT. Protein product: CASRGRGSDTEAFF.

The chain recombines TRBV6-5 with TRBJ2-3; 8 bases map to TRBD2. CDR1 and CDR2 (germline): MNHEY, SVGAGI. CDR3 length: 14 residues. V lost 8 bases to trimming and J lost 4 bases; unmatched junction nucleotides: 8. The CDR3 sequence is CASGGGLVPDTQYF. The CDR3 nucleotides read TGTGCCAGCGGGGGGGGACTAGTCCCAGATACGCAGTATTTT.

V and J are TRBV30 and TRBJ2-7, with TRBD2 identical over 7 bases. The CDR3 runs to 13 residues. The V gene end was trimmed by 4 bases and the J gene end by 3 bases; junction bases not matched to a gene: 6. Germline CDR1 reads GTSNPN; CDR2 reads SVGIG (reference sequence). The CDR3 loop reads CAWTLGGGYEQYF. Written as DNA, the CDR3 is TGTGCCTGGACATTAGGCGGGGGCTACGAGCAGTACTTC.

This clone was detected only a few times. The chain recombines TRBV30 with TRBJ2-5; D gene ambiguous. CDR1 is GTSNPN and CDR2 is SVGIG in the germline V gene (reference sequence). Deletions cut 3 bases from V and 2 bases from J, with 10 bases between. CDR3 length equals 13 residues. As DNA, the CDR3 is TGTGCCTGGAGCGACTGGCGTCAAGAGACCCAGTACTTC. It specifies CAWSDWRQETQYF.

The chain couples TRBV5-1 to TRBJ2-7, with a tentative D call TRBD1 (6 bases). Trimming stripped 3 bases from V and 3 bases from J, with 16 bases between. This CDR3 has 15 residues. CDR1 is SGHRS, CDR2 YFSETQ, per germline. CDR3 coding DNA: TGCGCCAGCAGCTGGGGACACTCAAAGGGCTACGAGCAGTACTTC. Amino acids: CASSWGHSKGYEQYF.

Worth noting for this clone: Within the sample, other DNA sequences also encode this same CDR3. The rearrangement uses TRBV30 and TRBJ2-3; tentatively, D is TRBD1 (5 bases). This CDR3 spans 14 amino acids. Germline loops: CDR1 GTSNPN, CDR2 SVGIG (reference sequence). With 0 bases removed from V and 1 base from J, the gap between germline ends came to 8 bases. CDR3 sequence (DNA): TGTGCCTGGAGTGTAGGGGTGGGCACAGATACGCAGTATTTT. It codes for CAWSVGVGTDTQYF.

This clone was found a few times. The chain employs TRBV27 and TRBJ2-7; 7 nucleotides align to TRBD1. V lost 3 bases, J lost 2 bases, and 4 bases stayed unmatched. Germline V CDR1 and CDR2: MNHEY, SMNVEV (reference sequence). The CDR3 is made up of 14 amino acids. The CDR3 spells CASSFWDRPYEQYF. CDR3 DNA sequence: TGTGCCAGCAGTTTTTGGGACAGACCCTACGAGCAGTACTTC.

This sequence joins TRBV4-2 and TRBJ2-7, with D possibly matching TRBD2 (5 bases). V lost 0 bases and J lost 1, with 10 bases in between. Per germline, CDR1 LGHNA and CDR2 YNFKEQ. This CDR3 has 15 amino acids. The CDR3 nucleotides read TGTGCCAGCAGCCAAGAGGGGAGACAATCCTACGAGCAGTACTTC. Its protein is CASSQEGRQSYEQYF.

The CDR3, as DNA: TGTGCCAGCAGCTTAGCGCGAGAGGGCCCTCACAATGAGCAGTTCTTC. It codes for CASSLAREGPHNEQFF. The chain recombines TRBV7-6 with TRBJ2-1; weak D call: TRBD2 (5 bases). Trimming cost V 0 bases and J 5 bases, with 14 bases left between them. The germline gives CDR1 SGHVS, CDR2 FNYEAQ. The CDR3 covers 16 residues.

This chain connects TRBV9 to TRBJ2-3; 8 nucleotides line up with TRBD2. The CDR3 is made up of 16 amino acids. Germline V CDR1 and CDR2: SGDLS, YYNGEE. V trimming: 0 bases; J trimming: 5 bases; junction bases outside the gene matches: 8. CDR3 in amino acids: CASSVGPAGDRDTQYF. The CDR3 bases are TGTGCCAGCAGCGTAGGGCCAGCGGGAGATCGAGATACGCAGTATTTT. Variable domain in full (rest from reference TRBV9 and TRBJ2-3): DSGVTQTPKHLITATGQRVTLRCSPRSGDLSVYWYQQSLDQGLQFLIQYYNGEERAKGNILERFSAQQFPDLHSELNLSSLELGDSALYFCASSVGPAGDRDTQYFGPGTRLTVL.

A remark on this clone: Other DNA sequences in the same sample also yield this CDR3. The chain employs TRBV5-4 and TRBJ2-7; the match to TRBD1 covers 7 bases. Germline V gene sequence: CDR1 SGHNT, CDR2 YYREEE (reference sequence). The ends lost 2 bases at V and 2 bases at J; junction bases unmatched: 1. The CDR3 contains 13 residues. CDR3 residues: CASSFQGAYEQYF. The CDR3 DNA is TGTGCCAGCAGCTTCCAGGGGGCCTACGAGCAGTACTTC.

CDR3: CASSEEQGMNTEAFF. CDR3 coding DNA: TGTGCCAGCAGTGAAGAACAGGGCATGAACACTGAAGCTTTCTTT. The chain links TRBV6-1 to TRBJ1-1, with a possible D match to TRBD1 (6 bases). This CDR3 is built from 15 residues. With 1 base removed from V and 0 bases from J, the gap between germline ends came to 9 bases. Germline values: CDR1 MNHNS, CDR2 SASEGT.

A single count supports this clone. The V gene is TRBV7-9, the J gene TRBJ1-1; the D is unclear. Germline CDR1 SEHNR, CDR2 FQNEAQ (reference sequence). The CDR3 has 15 residues. V lost 4 bases and J lost 4, with 16 bases in between. CDR3 in amino acids: CASSSYPFVSTEAFF. CDR3 nucleotide sequence: TGTGCCAGCAGCTCGTACCCTTTCGTGAGCACTGAAGCTTTCTTT.

A note on this clone: Other nucleotide sequences in the sample specify the same CDR3. This chain connects TRBV11-2 to TRBJ1-2; 9 positions agree with TRBD1. The CDR3 length is 14 residues. Germline CDR1 reads SGHAT; CDR2 reads FQNNGV. V trimming: 1 base; J trimming: 3 bases; junction bases outside the gene matches: 0. The CDR3 region has the DNA TGTGCCAGCAGCTTAGGACAGGGGGACTATGGCTACACCTTC. Residues: CASSLGQGDYGYTF.

V gene TRBV30 combines with J gene TRBJ2-2; D is possibly TRBD1 (6 bases). Germline V lookup: CDR1 GTSNPN, CDR2 SVGIG (reference sequence). V was clipped by 0 bases and J by 4 bases, with 9 bases between them. The CDR3 is made up of 14 amino acids. The CDR3 spells CAWSVLTGTGELFF. The DNA of the CDR3 is TGTGCCTGGAGTGTACTGACAGGCACCGGGGAGCTGTTTTTT.

This rearrangement joins TRBV7-6 to TRBJ1-1; 8 bases align to TRBD1. This CDR3 comprises 15 residues. The V and J ends lost 8 bases and 0 bases, in that order; junction bases with no gene match: 8. Germline CDR1 SGHVS, CDR2 FNYEAQ. Here the CDR3 DNA reads TGTGCCAGCGGGCCTGGACAGGGATTGAACACTGAAGCTTTCTTT. This encodes CASGPGQGLNTEAFF.

The J gene is TRBJ2-2, the V gene TRBV28; unclear D gene. The CDR3 has 18 residues. Looked up from germline, CDR1 is MDHEN and CDR2 is SYDVKM. The V end lost 2 bases, the J end lost 0 bases, and 16 bases lay between the germline ends. CDR3 DNA: TGTGCCAGCAGTTTACGGGTGGTGGGGTTCACGAACACCGGGGAGCTGTTTTTT. Amino acids: CASSLRVVGFTNTGELFF. Together with reference TRBV28 and TRBJ2-2, the CDR3 gives the full variable domain: DVKVTQSSRYLVKRTGEKVFLECVQDMDHENMFWYRQDPGLGLRLIYFSYDVKMKEKGDIPEGYSVSREKKERFSLILESASTNQTSMYLCASSLRVVGFTNTGELFFGEGSRLTVL.

The chain couples TRBV7-8 to TRBJ1-4, with D perhaps matching TRBD1 (5 bases). Trimming cost V 2 bases and J 8 bases, with 12 bases left between them. Germline lookup yields CDR1 SGHVS and CDR2 FQNEAQ. The CDR3 loop spans 14 amino acids. CDR3 sequence (DNA): TGTGCCAGCAGCTTATGGGGGGATGGGGAAAAACTGTTTTTT. This translates into CASSLWGDGEKLFF.

This sequence joins TRBV6-5 and TRBJ2-7; D not certain. The ends were cut back, 6 bases at V and 5 bases at J, with 8 bases in the middle. Germline V gene lookup returns CDR1 MNHEY and CDR2 SVGAGI. The CDR3 runs to 11 residues. CDR3 sequence reads: CASRYGHEQYF. The CDR3 DNA sequence: TGTGCCAGCAGATACGGCCACGAGCAGTACTTC.